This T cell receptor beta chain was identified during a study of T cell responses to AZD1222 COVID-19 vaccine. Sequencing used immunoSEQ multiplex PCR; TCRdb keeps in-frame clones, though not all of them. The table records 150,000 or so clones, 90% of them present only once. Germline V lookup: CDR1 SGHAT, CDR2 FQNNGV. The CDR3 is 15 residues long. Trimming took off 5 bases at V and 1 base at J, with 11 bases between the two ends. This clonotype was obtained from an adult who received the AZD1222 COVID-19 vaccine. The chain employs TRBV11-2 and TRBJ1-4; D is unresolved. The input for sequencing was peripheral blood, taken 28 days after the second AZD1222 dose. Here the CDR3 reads CASSLNSGTNEKLFF. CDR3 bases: TGTGCCAGCAGCCTTAATTCGGGAACTAATGAAAAACTGTTTTTT.